Presented here are 30 T cell receptor beta chains from one specimen sequenced in a study of cytomegalovirus exposure and HLA in healthy donors. It was with 60 Vbeta and 13 Jbeta primers that the PCR ran. Sequencing used immunoSEQ multiplex PCR; TCRdb keeps in-frame clones, though not all of them. The sample has approximately 160,000 clones; approximately 79% are singletons. Material: PBMCs. Receptors were obtained from a male donor in good health and CMV-seronegative.

The chain employs TRBV27 and TRBJ2-1, with D perhaps matching TRBD2 (5 bases). Germline V gene lookup returns CDR1 MNHEY and CDR2 SMNVEV (reference sequence). The V end lost 5 bases, the J end lost 0 bases, and 14 bases lay between the germline ends. The CDR3 is 16 amino acids. The CDR3, as DNA: TGTGCCAGCAGTCTAGCTTCTAGGAGCTCCTACAATGAGCAGTTCTTC. Protein product: CASSLASRSSYNEQFF.

The V and J genes are TRBV2 and TRBJ1-1, with D tentatively TRBD1 (6 bases). This CDR3 has 12 residues. Looked up from germline, CDR1 is SNHLY and CDR2 is FYNNEI. V lost 7 bases, J lost 5 bases, and 11 bases lay in between. DNA of the CDR3: TGTGCCAGCACCCCGGACAGTACTGAAGCTTTCTTT. The encoded protein is CASTPDSTEAFF.

The J gene is TRBJ1-1, the V gene TRBV5-6; TRBD1 aligns across 7 bases. The CDR3 consists of 16 residues. Looked up from germline, CDR1 is SGHDT and CDR2 is YYEEEE. The junction had 10 bases not matched to a gene; V was cut back by 0 bases and J by 5 bases. The CDR3 loop is CASSLGQGIVRTEAFF. CDR3 in DNA: TGTGCCAGCAGCTTGGGACAGGGTATAGTGAGGACTGAAGCTTTCTTT.

The rearrangement joins TRBV6-5 to TRBJ1-1; D not certain. The CDR3 is made up of 13 amino acids. The germline V gene encodes CDR1 MNHEY and CDR2 SVGAGI. V lost 6 bases and J 1 base, leaving 9 bases between the germline ends. The CDR3 reads CASSLRGNTEAFF. The DNA for the CDR3 is TGTGCCAGCAGCCTCCGGGGGAACACTGAAGCTTTCTTT.

V gene TRBV18 combines with J gene TRBJ1-1; the D is unclear. This CDR3 comprises 16 residues. Germline V gene sequence: CDR1 KGHSH, CDR2 LQKENI. V shed 1 base and J shed 1 base, with 13 bases lying between them. The CDR3 coding sequence is TGTGCCAGCTCACCACAATCCCAGACAACGAACACTGAAGCTTTCTTT. Encoded protein: CASSPQSQTTNTEAFF.

This sequence joins TRBV6-6 and TRBJ2-3, with D perhaps TRBD2 (6 bases). Trimming took 9 bases from V and 4 from J, leaving 14 bases between them. This CDR3 comprises 13 residues. CDR1 is MNHNY and CDR2 is SVGAGI in the germline V gene (reference sequence). The CDR3 DNA reads as TGTGCCAGTAGGGAGGCCTTCTCAGATACGCAGTATTTT. Translated: CASREAFSDTQYF.

V gene TRBV30 combines with J gene TRBJ2-1, with TRBD2 matching 7 bases. Unmatched junction bases numbered 22, after V lost 3 bases and J lost 2 bases. The CDR3 runs to 20 residues. The germline V gene encodes CDR1 GTSNPN and CDR2 SVGIG (reference sequence). CDR3 amino acids: CAWSGKAGTTSGRPYNEQFF. CDR3 nucleotide sequence: TGTGCCTGGAGCGGAAAAGCCGGGACTACCAGCGGTCGACCCTACAATGAGCAGTTCTTC.

The chain is built from TRBV30 and TRBJ1-5, with 8 nucleotides matching TRBD1. This CDR3 comprises 13 residues. Germline V gives CDR1 GTSNPN, CDR2 SVGIG (reference sequence). Losses at the gene ends were 1 base for V and 7 bases for J; bases not matched to a gene: 3. The CDR3 DNA follows: TGTGCCTGGAGTGGGACAGGGTTGCAGCCCCAGCATTTT. It codes for CAWSGTGLQPQHF.

This clone came up a few times. The rearrangement uses TRBV6-4 and TRBJ1-6; maybe TRBD1 (6 bases). The CDR3 is 15 residues long. Trimming removed 0 bases from V and 5 bases from J, with 8 bases in between. Germline CDR1 reads MRHNA; CDR2 reads SNTAGT. The CDR3 coding sequence is TGTGCCAGCAGTGACTCGGGGGCCCATAATTCACCCCTCCACTTT. Its protein is CASSDSGAHNSPLHF.

The genes are TRBV2 and TRBJ2-1; D gene ambiguous. This CDR3 comprises 14 residues. Germline values: CDR1 SNHLY, CDR2 FYNNEI. The V gene lost 1 base and the J gene lost 1 base, with 5 bases spanning the gap. CDR3 nucleotide sequence: TGTGCCAGCAGTGAAGTCCTGTCCTACAATGAGCAGTTCTTC. Translation gives CASSEVLSYNEQFF.

V is TRBV19 and J is TRBJ1-2; 7 bases match TRBD1. CDR1 LNHDA and CDR2 SQIVND come from the germline V gene (reference sequence). V was clipped by 4 bases and J by 3 bases; unmatched bases: 5. CDR3 length: 14 residues. For the CDR3, the DNA is TGTGCCAGTAGTAGCGACAGGGCTTACTATGGCTACACCTTC. Residues: CASSSDRAYYGYTF.

This rearrangement joins TRBV9 to TRBJ1-2; 8 nucleotides match TRBD1. The CDR3 covers 14 residues. J gave up 6 bases and V 0 bases, and 4 bases lay outside the gene matches. The germline CDR1 and CDR2 sequences are SGDLS and YYNGEE. CDR3 residues: CASSVGNRGDGYTF. The CDR3 nucleotides are TGTGCCAGCAGCGTAGGCAACAGGGGGGATGGCTACACCTTC.

This clone was detected a few times. This chain uses TRBV5-1 with TRBJ1-1, with unresolved D. The length of the CDR3 is 14 residues. V was shortened by 3 bases and J by 2 bases, with 11 bases between the two germline ends. Germline V CDR1 and CDR2: SGHRS, YFSETQ. In DNA form, the CDR3 reads TGCGCCAGCAGCTGGGAGCAAATTAACACTGAAGCTTTCTTT. This codes for CASSWEQINTEAFF.

The chain recombines TRBV4-1 with TRBJ2-7; TRBD2 aligns across 8 bases. The CDR3 loop spans 18 amino acids. Trimming cost V 0 bases and J 1 base; bases outside gene matches: 11. Germline V gene data show CDR1 as MGHRA and CDR2 as YSYEKL. In DNA form, the CDR3 reads TGCGCCAGCAGCCAAGACCCAGCGGGAGTGGTTTGGTCCTACGAGCAGTACTTC. This codes for CASSQDPAGVVWSYEQYF.

The gene calls are TRBV15 and TRBJ1-2; TRBD1 matches at 12 bases. The CDR3 is made up of 15 amino acids. The germline gives CDR1 LNHNV, CDR2 YYDKDF (reference sequence). V lost 3 bases, J lost 3 bases, and 2 bases stayed unmatched. The CDR3 nucleotides are TGTGCCACCAGCAGCCGGGACAGGGGGCACTATGGCTACACCTTC. Amino acid sequence: CATSSRDRGHYGYTF.

This chain uses TRBV27 with TRBJ1-1; 7 nucleotides match TRBD1. V trimming: 5 bases; J trimming: 7 bases; junction bases outside the gene matches: 7. This CDR3 region has 13 residues. Germline values: CDR1 MNHEY, CDR2 SMNVEV (reference sequence). As DNA, the CDR3 is TGTGCCAGCAGTACTCGACAGGGCGGTGAAGCTTTCTTT. Translating gives CASSTRQGGEAFF.

This sequence joins TRBV7-8 and TRBJ1-2; D is undetermined. The V end was cut by 5 bases, the J end by 0 bases, with 10 bases between. Looked up from germline, CDR1 is SGHVS and CDR2 is FQNEAQ. CDR3 length: 14 amino acids. DNA for the CDR3: TGTGCCAGCAGCCCATCATTAGCTAACTATGGCTACACCTTC. It yields the protein CASSPSLANYGYTF.

This clone was detected once. The rearrangement joins TRBV9 to TRBJ2-5, with TRBD2 matching 9 bases. Germline assignment: CDR1 SGDLS and CDR2 YYNGEE. The CDR3 covers 14 residues. The ends lost 1 base at V and 5 bases at J; junction bases unmatched: 3. The CDR3 nucleotides are TGTGCCAGCAGCGTAACCCTAGCGGGGGAGACCCAGTACTTC. Translation gives CASSVTLAGETQYF.

The chain combines TRBV19 with TRBJ2-7; TRBD2 might be the D (7 bases). CDR3 length: 16 amino acids. Looked up from germline, CDR1 is LNHDA and CDR2 is SQIVND (reference sequence). The germline V and J ends were trimmed by 4 bases and 1 base, with 17 bases remaining between them. The CDR3 sequence is CASSRGGVQGSYEQYF. The CDR3 DNA reads TGTGCCAGTAGTAGGGGGGGGGTGCAGGGGTCCTACGAGCAGTACTTC.

V gene TRBV9 combines with J gene TRBJ1-4; 8 bases line up with TRBD1. CDR3 size: 14 residues. J was trimmed by 7 bases and V by 6 bases; bases with no gene match: 8. Germline CDR1 reads SGDLS; CDR2 reads YYNGEE. The CDR3, as DNA: TGTGCCAGCACCGGACAGGGATCGGGTGAAAAACTGTTTTTT. Translation gives CASTGQGSGEKLFF.

The J gene is TRBJ1-1, the V gene TRBV6-5; a weak D match, TRBD1 (6 bases). CDR1 MNHEY and CDR2 SVGAGI come from the germline V gene. V was cut by 5 bases and J by 7 bases, with 11 bases left in between. The CDR3 runs 12 residues. CDR3 coding DNA: TGTGCCAGCAGTCGAGGACAGAATGAAGCTTTCTTT. It yields the protein CASSRGQNEAFF.

This clone was counted once. The rearrangement joins TRBV4-3 to TRBJ2-3; TRBD1 matches 7 bases. Trimming removed 1 base from V and 2 bases from J; junction bases left unmatched: 6. CDR3 length equals 16 residues. From germline, CDR1 is LGHNA and CDR2 YSLEER. CDR3 protein: CASSQALQGTTDTQYF. The CDR3 DNA is TGCGCCAGCAGCCAAGCCCTACAGGGGACCACAGATACGCAGTATTTT.

The genes are TRBV2 and TRBJ1-2, with TRBD1 matching 7 bases. Germline-derived CDR1 and CDR2 are SNHLY and FYNNEI. The CDR3 runs to 15 residues. V was clipped by 0 bases and J by 4 bases; unmatched bases: 5. CDR3 bases: TGTGCCAGCAGTGAAGCGACAGGGCTTGGCTATGGCTACACCTTC. Its translation: CASSEATGLGYGYTF.

V usage is TRBV7-8 and J usage is TRBJ1-2, with TRBD1 identical over 11 bases. Germline trimming cut 6 bases from V and 10 bases from J; bases unmatched to any gene: 7. The CDR3 is 13 residues long. Looked up from germline, CDR1 is SGHVS and CDR2 is FQNEAQ. CDR3 in DNA: TGTGCCAGCAGTCCACCGGGACAGGGGGTCTACACCTTC. It translates to CASSPPGQGVYTF.

The J gene is TRBJ2-7, the V gene TRBV19; D is perhaps TRBD1 (6 bases). The germline V and J ends were trimmed by 5 bases and 2 bases, with 16 bases remaining between them. This CDR3 is 15 amino acids long. Germline V gene sequence: CDR1 LNHDA, CDR2 SQIVND (reference sequence). Here the CDR3 reads CASSATGTFPYEQYF. CDR3 bases: TGTGCCAGTAGTGCGACCGGGACATTCCCCTACGAGCAGTACTTC.

The chain has TRBV5-8 and TRBJ1-5; 7 nucleotides align to TRBD1. V lost 1 base to trimming and J lost 6 bases; unmatched junction nucleotides: 7. The CDR3 contains 15 residues. The germline V gene has CDR1 SGHTS and CDR2 YDEGEE. CDR3 loop: CASSLLAGGTQPQHF. The CDR3 bases are TGTGCCAGCAGCTTGTTGGCAGGGGGGACTCAGCCCCAGCATTTT.

The rearrangement joins TRBV19 to TRBJ1-3, with 10 bases aligning to TRBD1. The germline gives CDR1 LNHDA, CDR2 SQIVND (reference sequence). The V gene end was trimmed by 3 bases and the J gene end by 3 bases; junction bases not matched to a gene: 2. The CDR3 is 15 residues long. CDR3: CASSIGQGDGNTIYF. CDR3 nucleotides: TGTGCCAGTAGTATTGGACAGGGGGATGGAAACACCATATATTTT. Complete variable domain (other parts from reference TRBV19 and TRBJ1-3): DGGITQSPKYLFRKEGQNVTLSCEQNLNHDAMYWYRQDPGQGLRLIYYSQIVNDFQKGDIAEGYSVSREKKESFPLTVTSAQKNPTAFYLCASSIGQGDGNTIYFGEGSWLTVV.

The rearrangement joins TRBV6-4 to TRBJ2-6; the match to TRBD1 covers 8 bases. Germline V gene data show CDR1 as MRHNA and CDR2 as SNTAGT. This CDR3 contains 18 residues. After removal of 0 bases from V and 0 bases from J, the junction contained 4 bases not matched to a gene. The CDR3 DNA sequence: TGTGCCAGCAGTGACTCTGGACAGGGCAGCTCTGGGGCCAACGTCCTGACTTTC. It is translated as CASSDSGQGSSGANVLTF.

This chain links TRBV6-5 with TRBJ1-1; TRBD1 might be the D (5 bases). Trimming left V 6 bases short and J 5 bases short, with 13 bases between. The CDR3 sequence is 13 residues long. The germline V gene has CDR1 MNHEY and CDR2 SVGAGI. The CDR3 DNA follows: TGTGCCAGCAGCCGGGGGAAGGGGACTGAAGCTTTCTTT. This codes for CASSRGKGTEAFF.

The count of this clone is one. This chain connects TRBV2 to TRBJ2-5; 9 nucleotides align to TRBD2. Germline trimming cut 6 bases from V and 5 bases from J; bases unmatched to any gene: 10. Germline V lookup: CDR1 SNHLY, CDR2 FYNNEI. The CDR3 is 15 residues long. The chain's CDR3 is CASSLSGGRGETQYF. Written as DNA, the CDR3 is TGTGCCAGCAGCCTAAGCGGGGGGCGAGGCGAGACCCAGTACTTC.